This T cell receptor beta chain was sequenced during a study of identical twins. This clonotype was seen only a few times. The CDR3 sequence is 16 residues long. TCRdb re-derived calls from the 5' RACE reads in MiXCR, one entry per CDR3 protein. The data contain 1.5 million to 2 million distinct CDR3 sequences, around 29% of them singletons. The sequencing sample was made of cord blood. The V call is TRBV21-1, the J call TRBJ1-5. TRBV21-1 is designated a pseudogene. The clonotype comes from a newborn girl in good health. CDR3 nucleotide sequence: TGTGCCAGCAGCAAAGGTGAGGGAGTTTGGAATCAGCCCCAGCATTTT. Residues: CASSKGEGVWNQPQHF.